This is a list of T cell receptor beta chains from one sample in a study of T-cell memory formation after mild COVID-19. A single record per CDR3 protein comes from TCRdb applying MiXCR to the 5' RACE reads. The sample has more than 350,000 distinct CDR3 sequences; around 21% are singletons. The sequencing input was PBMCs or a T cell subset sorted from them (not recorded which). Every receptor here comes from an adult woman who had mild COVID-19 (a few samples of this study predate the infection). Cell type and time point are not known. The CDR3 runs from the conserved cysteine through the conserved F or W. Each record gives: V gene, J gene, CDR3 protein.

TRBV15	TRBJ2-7	CATSLNLYEQYF
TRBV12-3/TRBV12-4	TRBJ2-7	CASSWGEGSEQYF
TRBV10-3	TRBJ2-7	CAISGDRGGGYEQYF
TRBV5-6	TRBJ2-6	CASSFLSGLGGANVLTF
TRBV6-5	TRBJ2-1	CASSYSRPSVHEQFF
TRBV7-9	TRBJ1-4	CASSPPGTGDGKLFF
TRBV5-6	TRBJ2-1	CASSATGHSYNEQFF
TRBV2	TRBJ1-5	CASREAGAVQPQHF
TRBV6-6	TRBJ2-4	CASSSMDRVANIQYF
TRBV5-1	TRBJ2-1	CASSPPAGESTEQFF
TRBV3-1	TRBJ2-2	CASSQVLTGELFF
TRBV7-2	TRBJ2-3	CASSLGRATDTQYF
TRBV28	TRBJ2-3	CASWGRGTGTDTQYF
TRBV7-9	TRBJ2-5	CASSPREQETQYF
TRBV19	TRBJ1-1	CASSTHGHKGRTEAFF
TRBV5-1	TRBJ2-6	CASSSDGAGAGANVLTF
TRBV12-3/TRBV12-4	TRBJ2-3	CASSLVGMVDTQYF
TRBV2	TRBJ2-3	CASSSDLTDTQYF
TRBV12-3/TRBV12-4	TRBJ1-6	CASSSQQGAPLHF